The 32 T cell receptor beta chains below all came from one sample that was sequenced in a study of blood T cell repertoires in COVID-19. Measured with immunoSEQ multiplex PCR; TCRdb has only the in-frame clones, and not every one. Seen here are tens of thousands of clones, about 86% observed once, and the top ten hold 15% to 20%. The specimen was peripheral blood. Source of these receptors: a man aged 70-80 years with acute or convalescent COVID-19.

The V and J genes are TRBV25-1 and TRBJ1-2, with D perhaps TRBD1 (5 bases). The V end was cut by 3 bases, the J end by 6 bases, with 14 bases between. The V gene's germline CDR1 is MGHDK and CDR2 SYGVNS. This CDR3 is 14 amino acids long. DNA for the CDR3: TGTGCCAGCAGTGACCCCAGGGCTCATGATGGCTACACCTTC. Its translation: CASSDPRAHDGYTF.

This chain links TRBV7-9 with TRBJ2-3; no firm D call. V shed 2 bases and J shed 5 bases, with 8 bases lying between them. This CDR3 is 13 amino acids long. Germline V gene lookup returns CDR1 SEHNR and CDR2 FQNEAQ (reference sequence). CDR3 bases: TGTGCCAGCAGCTTACTAACCGGAGATACGCAGTATTTT. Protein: CASSLLTGDTQYF.

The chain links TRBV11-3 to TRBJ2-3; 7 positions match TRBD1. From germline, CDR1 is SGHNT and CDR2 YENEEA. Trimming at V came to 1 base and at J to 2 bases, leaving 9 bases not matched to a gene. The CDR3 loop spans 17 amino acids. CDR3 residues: CASSLGVWDRNTDTQYF. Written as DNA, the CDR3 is TGTGCCAGCAGCTTAGGGGTTTGGGACAGAAACACAGATACGCAGTATTTT.

The CDR3 region has the DNA TGTGCCAGCAGTTTTAGCGGGAGGGAGACCCAGTACTTC. It codes for CASSFSGRETQYF. V and J are TRBV6-2 or TRBV6-3 and TRBJ2-5, with 10 bases that match TRBD2. Germline V gives CDR1 MNHEY, CDR2 SVGEGT. There are 13 residues in the CDR3. The V and J ends lost 4 bases and 5 bases, in that order; junction bases with no gene match: 1.

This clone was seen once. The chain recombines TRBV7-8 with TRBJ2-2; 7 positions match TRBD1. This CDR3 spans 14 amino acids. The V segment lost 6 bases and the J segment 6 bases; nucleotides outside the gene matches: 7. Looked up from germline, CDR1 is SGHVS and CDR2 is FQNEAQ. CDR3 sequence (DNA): TGTGCCAGCAGTCCTACAGGGGAACCCGGGGAGCTGTTTTTT. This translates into CASSPTGEPGELFF.

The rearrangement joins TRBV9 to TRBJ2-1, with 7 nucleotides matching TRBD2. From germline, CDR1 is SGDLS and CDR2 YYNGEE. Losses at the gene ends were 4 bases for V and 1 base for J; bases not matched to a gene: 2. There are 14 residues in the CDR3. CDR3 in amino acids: CASSPRGSYNEQFF. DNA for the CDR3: TGTGCCAGCAGCCCGCGGGGGTCCTACAATGAGCAGTTCTTC.

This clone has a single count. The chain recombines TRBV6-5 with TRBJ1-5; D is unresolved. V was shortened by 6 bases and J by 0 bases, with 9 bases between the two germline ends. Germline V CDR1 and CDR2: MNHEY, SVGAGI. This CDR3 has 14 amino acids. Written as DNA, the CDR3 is TGTGCCAGCAGAAGAAGCTTTAGCAATCAGCCCCAGCATTTT. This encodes CASRRSFSNQPQHF.

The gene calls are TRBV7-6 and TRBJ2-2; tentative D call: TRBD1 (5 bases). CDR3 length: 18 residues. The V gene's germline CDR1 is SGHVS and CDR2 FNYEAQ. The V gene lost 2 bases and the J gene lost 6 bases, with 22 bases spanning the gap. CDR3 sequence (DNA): TGTGCCAGCAGCTTATTGGCTCATGGCAGGGATTATTCCGGGGAGCTGTTTTTT. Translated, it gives CASSLLAHGRDYSGELFF.

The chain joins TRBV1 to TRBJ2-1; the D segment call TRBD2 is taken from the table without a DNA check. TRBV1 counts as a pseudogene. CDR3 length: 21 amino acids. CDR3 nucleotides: TGCACCAGCAGCCAAGGGGGGACTAGCGGGAGCGTCGATGATTCCTACAATGAGCAGTTCTTC. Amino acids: CTSSQGGTSGSVDDSYNEQFF.

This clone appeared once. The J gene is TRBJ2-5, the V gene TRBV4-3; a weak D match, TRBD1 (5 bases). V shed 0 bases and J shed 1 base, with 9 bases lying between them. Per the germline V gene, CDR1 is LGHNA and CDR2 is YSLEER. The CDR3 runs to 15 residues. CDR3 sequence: CASSQDGAGQETQYF. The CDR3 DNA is TGCGCCAGCAGCCAAGATGGGGCAGGCCAAGAGACCCAGTACTTC.

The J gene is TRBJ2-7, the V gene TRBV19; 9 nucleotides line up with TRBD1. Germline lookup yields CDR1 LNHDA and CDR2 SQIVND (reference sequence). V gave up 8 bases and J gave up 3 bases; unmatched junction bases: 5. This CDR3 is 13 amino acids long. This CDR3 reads CASGQGPYYEQYF. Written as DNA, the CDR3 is TGTGCCAGTGGACAGGGGCCCTACTACGAGCAGTACTTC.

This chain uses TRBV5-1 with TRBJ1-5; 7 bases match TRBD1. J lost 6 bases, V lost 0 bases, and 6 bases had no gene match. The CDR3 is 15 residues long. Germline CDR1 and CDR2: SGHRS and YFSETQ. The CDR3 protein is CASSLGQGGGQPQHF. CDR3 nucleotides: TGCGCCAGCAGCTTGGGGCAGGGGGGAGGTCAGCCCCAGCATTTT. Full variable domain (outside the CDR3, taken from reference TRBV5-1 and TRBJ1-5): KAGVTQTPRYLIKTRGQQVTLSCSPISGHRSVSWYQQTPGQGLQFLFEYFSETQRNKGNFPGRFSGRQFSNSRSEMNVSTLELGDSALYLCASSLGQGGGQPQHFGDGTRLSIL.

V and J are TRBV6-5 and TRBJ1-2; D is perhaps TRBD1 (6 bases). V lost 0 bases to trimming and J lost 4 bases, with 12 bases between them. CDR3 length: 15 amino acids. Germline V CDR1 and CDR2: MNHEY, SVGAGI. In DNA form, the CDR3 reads TGTGCCAGCAGTTACTCCTCAGGGGCATCCTATGGCTACACCTTC. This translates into CASSYSSGASYGYTF.

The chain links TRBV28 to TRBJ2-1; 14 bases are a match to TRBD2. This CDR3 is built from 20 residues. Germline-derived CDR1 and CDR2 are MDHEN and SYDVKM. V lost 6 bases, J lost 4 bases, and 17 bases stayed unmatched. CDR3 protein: CASSPPGGGGTSGGYNEQFF. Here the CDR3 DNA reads TGTGCCAGCAGCCCCCCCGGGGGGGGAGGGACTAGCGGGGGTTACAATGAGCAGTTCTTC. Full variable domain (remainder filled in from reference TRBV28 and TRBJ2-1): DVKVTQSSRYLVKRTGEKVFLECVQDMDHENMFWYRQDPGLGLRLIYFSYDVKMKEKGDIPEGYSVSREKKERFSLILESASTNQTSMYLCASSPPGGGGTSGGYNEQFFGPGTRLTVL.

The CDR3 DNA reads as TGCGCCAGCAGCTTGGATCCAGGGGGGAATCAGCCCCAGCATTTT. Residues: CASSLDPGGNQPQHF. The gene calls are TRBV5-1 and TRBJ1-5, with 7 bases matching TRBD1. The CDR3 length is 15 residues. Germline V gives CDR1 SGHRS, CDR2 YFSETQ. Trimming removed 0 bases from V and 4 bases from J; junction bases left unmatched: 4.

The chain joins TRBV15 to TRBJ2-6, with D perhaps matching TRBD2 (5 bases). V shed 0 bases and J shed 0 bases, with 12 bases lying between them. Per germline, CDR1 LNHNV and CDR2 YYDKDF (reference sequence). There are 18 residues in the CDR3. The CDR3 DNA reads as TGTGCCACCAGCAGAGATCTGGCGGGCCACTCTGGGGCCAACGTCCTGACTTTC. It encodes CATSRDLAGHSGANVLTF.

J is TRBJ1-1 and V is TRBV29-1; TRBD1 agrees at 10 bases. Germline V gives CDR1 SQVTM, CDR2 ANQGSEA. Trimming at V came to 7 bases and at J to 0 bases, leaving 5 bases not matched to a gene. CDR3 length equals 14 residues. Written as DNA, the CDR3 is TGCAGCGCCGGGACAGGGGCGATGAACACTGAAGCTTTCTTT. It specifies CSAGTGAMNTEAFF.

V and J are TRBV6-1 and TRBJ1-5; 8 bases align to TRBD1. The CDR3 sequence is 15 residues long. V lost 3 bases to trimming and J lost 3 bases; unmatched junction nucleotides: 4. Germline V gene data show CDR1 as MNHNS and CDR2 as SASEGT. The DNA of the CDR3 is TGTGCCAGCAGTGACCCAGGGGGCATCAATCAGCCCCAGCATTTT. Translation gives CASSDPGGINQPQHF.

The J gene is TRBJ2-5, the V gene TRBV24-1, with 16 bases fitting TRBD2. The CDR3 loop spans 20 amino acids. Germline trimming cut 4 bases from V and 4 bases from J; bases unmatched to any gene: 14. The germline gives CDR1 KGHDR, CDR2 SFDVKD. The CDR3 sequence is CATSDPGPGTSGRAVETQYF. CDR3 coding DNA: TGTGCCACCAGTGACCCCGGACCCGGGACTAGCGGGAGGGCCGTAGAGACCCAGTACTTC.

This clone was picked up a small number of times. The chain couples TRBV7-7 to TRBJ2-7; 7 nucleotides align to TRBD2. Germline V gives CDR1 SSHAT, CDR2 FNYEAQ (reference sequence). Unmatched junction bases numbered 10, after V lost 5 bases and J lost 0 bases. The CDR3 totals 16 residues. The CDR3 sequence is CASSPNGRASSYEQYF. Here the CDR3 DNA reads TGTGCCAGCAGCCCCAATGGGAGGGCTAGCTCCTACGAGCAGTACTTC.

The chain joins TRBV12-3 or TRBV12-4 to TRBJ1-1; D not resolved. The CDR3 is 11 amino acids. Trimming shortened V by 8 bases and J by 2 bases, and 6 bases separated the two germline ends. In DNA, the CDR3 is TGTGCCAGCCGGGAAAACACTGAAGCTTTCTTT. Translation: CASRENTEAFF.

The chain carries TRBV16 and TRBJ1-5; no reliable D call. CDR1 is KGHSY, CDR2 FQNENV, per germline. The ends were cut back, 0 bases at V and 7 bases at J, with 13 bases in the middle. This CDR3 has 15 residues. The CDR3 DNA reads TGTGCCAGCAGCCAATCATCCTCGACGGGACAGCCCCAGCATTTT. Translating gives CASSQSSSTGQPQHF.

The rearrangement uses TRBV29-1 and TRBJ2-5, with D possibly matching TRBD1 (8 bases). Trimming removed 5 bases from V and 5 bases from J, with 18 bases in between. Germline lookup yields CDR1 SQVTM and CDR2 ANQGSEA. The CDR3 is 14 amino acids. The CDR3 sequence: CSVQRQGRGETQYF. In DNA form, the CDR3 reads TGCAGCGTTCAGAGACAGGGGCGGGGGGAGACCCAGTACTTC. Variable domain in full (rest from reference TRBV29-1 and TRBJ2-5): SAVISQKPSRDICQRGTSLTIQCQVDSQVTMMFWYRQQPGQSLTLIATANQGSEATYESGFVIDKFPISRPNLTFSTLTVSNMSPEDSSIYLCSVQRQGRGETQYFGPGTRLLVL.

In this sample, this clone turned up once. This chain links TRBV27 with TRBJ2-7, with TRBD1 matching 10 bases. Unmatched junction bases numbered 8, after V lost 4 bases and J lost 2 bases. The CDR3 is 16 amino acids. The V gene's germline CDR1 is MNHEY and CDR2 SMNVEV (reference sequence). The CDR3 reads CASSSLGQGVAYEQYF. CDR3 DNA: TGTGCCAGCAGTTCCCTCGGACAGGGGGTGGCCTACGAGCAGTACTTC.

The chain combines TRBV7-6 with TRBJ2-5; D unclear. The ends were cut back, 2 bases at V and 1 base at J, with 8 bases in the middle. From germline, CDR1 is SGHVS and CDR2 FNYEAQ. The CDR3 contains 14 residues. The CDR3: CASSLYTRQETQYF. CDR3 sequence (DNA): TGTGCCAGCAGCTTATACACCCGCCAAGAGACCCAGTACTTC.

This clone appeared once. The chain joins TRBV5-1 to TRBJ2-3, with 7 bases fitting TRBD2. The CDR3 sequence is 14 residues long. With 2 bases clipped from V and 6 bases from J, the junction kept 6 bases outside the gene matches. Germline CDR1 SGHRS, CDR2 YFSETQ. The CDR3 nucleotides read TGCGCCAGCAGCTTCGCGGGAGTCAGGGATACGCAGTATTTT. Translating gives CASSFAGVRDTQYF.

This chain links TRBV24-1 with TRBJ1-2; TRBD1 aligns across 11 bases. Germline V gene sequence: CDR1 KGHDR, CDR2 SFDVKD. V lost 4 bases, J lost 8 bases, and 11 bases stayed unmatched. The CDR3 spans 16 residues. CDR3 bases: TGTGCCACCAGTGACCTGCGGACAGGGGGCGTTTTCGGCTACACCTTC. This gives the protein CATSDLRTGGVFGYTF.

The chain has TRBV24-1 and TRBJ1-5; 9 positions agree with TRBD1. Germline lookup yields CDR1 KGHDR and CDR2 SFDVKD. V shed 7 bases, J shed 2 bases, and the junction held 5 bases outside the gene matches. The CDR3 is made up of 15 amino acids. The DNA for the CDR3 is TGTGCCACCAGGGCGACAGGGGGAGGCAATCAGCCCCAGCATTTT. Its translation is CATRATGGGNQPQHF.

The CDR3 DNA reads TGTGCCAGTCACGGTGACGCAGACTCCTATGGCTACACCTTC. It specifies CASHGDADSYGYTF. The gene calls are TRBV19 and TRBJ1-2; D is uncertain. V was trimmed by 8 bases and J by 4 bases, leaving 17 bases between them. The CDR3 covers 14 residues. CDR1 LNHDA and CDR2 SQIVND come from the germline V gene (reference sequence). The whole variable domain, filled in from reference TRBV19 and TRBJ1-2, reads DGGITQSPKYLFRKEGQNVTLSCEQNLNHDAMYWYRQDPGQGLRLIYYSQIVNDFQKGDIAEGYSVSREKKESFPLTVTSAQKNPTAFYLCASHGDADSYGYTFGSGTRLTVV.

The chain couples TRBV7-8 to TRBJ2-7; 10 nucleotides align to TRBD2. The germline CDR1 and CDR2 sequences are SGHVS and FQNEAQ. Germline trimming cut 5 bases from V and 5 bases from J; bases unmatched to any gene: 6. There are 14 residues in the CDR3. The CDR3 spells CASSPLAGLDEQYF. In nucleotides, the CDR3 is TGTGCCAGCAGCCCACTAGCGGGACTGGACGAGCAGTACTTC.

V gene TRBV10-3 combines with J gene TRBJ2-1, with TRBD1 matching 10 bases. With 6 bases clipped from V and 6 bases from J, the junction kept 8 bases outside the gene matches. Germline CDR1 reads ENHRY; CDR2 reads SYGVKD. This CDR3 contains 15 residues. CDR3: CAIRNPGQGSNEQFF. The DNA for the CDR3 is TGTGCCATCAGAAACCCGGGACAGGGGAGCAATGAGCAGTTCTTC.

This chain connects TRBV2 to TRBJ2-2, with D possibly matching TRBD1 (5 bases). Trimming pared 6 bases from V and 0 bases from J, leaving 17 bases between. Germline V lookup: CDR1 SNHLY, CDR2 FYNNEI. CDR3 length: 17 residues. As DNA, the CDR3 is TGTGCCAGCAGCGCCACCCGACAGACCGCGAACACCGGGGAGCTGTTTTTT. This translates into CASSATRQTANTGELFF.